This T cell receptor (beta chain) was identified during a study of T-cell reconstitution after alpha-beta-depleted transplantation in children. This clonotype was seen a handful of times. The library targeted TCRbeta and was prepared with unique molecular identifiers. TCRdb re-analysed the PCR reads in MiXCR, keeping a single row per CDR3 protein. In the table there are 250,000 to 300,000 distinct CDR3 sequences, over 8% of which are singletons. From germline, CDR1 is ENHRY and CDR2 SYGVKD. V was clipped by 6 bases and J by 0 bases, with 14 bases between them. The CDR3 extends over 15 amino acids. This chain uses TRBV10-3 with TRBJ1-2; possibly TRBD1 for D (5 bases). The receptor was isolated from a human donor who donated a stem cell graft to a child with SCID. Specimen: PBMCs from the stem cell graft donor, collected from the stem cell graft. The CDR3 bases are TGTGCCATCAGAACTTCAGGGCTAGCTAACTATGGCTACACCTTC. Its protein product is CAIRTSGLANYGYTF.